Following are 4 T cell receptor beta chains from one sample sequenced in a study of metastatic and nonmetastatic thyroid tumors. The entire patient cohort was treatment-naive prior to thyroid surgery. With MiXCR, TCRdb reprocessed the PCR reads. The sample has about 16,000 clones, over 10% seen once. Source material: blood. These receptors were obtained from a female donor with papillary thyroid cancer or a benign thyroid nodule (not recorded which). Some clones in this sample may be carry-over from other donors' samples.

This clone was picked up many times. The CDR3 DNA reads TGTGCCAGCTCACCCTCGTTCGGACAGGGGCAAGAGACCCAGTACTTC. This translates into CASSPSFGQGQETQYF. The V call is TRBV18, the J call TRBJ2-5, with 9 bases fitting TRBD1. CDR3 length: 16 amino acids. V was clipped by 3 bases and J by 2 bases; unmatched bases: 7. The germline gives CDR1 KGHSH, CDR2 LQKENI.

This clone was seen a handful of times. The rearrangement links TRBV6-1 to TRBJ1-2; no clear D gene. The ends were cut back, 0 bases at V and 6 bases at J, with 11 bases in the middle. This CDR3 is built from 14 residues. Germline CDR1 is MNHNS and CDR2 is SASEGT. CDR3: CASSEAPPWDGYTF. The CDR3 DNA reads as TGTGCCAGCAGTGAAGCTCCCCCATGGGATGGCTACACCTTC.

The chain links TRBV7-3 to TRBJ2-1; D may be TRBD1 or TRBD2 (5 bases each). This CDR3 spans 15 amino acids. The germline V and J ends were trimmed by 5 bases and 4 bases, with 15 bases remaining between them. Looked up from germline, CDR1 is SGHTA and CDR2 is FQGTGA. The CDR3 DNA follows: TGTGCCAGCAGCGTCGGGGACGCCAGATACAATGAGCAGTTCTTC. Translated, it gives CASSVGDARYNEQFF.

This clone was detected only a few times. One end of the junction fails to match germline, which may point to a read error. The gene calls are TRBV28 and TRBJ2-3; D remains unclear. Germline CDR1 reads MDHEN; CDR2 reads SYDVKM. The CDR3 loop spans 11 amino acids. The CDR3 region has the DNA TGTGCCAGCACACTCGGGTATACTCAGTATTTT. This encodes CASTLGYTQYF.